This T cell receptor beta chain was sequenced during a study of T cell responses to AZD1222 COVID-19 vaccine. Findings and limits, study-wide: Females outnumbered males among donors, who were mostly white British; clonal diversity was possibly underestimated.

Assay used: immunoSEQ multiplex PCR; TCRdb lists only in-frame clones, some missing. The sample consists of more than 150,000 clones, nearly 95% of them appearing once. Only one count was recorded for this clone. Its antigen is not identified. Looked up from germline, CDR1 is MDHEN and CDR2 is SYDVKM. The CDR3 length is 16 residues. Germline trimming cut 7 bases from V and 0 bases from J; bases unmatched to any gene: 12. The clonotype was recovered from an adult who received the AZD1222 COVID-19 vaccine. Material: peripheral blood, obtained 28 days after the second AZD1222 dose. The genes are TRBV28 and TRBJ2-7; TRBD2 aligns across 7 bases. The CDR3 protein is CASTTDGRQGSYEQYF. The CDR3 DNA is TGTGCCAGCACTACGGACGGGAGGCAGGGCTCCTACGAGCAGTACTTC.